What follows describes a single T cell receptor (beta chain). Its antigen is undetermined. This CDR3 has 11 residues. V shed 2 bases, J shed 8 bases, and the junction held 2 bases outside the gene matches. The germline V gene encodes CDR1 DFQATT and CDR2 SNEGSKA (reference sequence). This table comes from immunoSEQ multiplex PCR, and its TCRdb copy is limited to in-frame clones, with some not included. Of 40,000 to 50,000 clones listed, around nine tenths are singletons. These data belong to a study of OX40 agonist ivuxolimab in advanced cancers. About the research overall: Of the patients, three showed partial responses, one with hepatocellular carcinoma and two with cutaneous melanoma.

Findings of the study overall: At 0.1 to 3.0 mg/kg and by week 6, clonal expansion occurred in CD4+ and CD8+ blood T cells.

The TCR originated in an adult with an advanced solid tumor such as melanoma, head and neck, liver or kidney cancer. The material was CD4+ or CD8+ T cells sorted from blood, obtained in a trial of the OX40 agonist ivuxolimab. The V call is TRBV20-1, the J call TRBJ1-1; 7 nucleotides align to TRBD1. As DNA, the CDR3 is TGCAGTGCTAGATTGGACAGGGAAGCTTTCTTT. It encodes CSARLDREAFF.